This T cell receptor beta chain was retrieved from a study of blood T cell repertoires in COVID-19 (dated by TCRdb to 2018 to 2020). The study in broad terms: Samples covering the acute and convalescent phases of COVID-19 were provided by collaborators in the United States, Italy and Spain. Where HLA class I and class II types were available, the types were taken from metadata supplied by the sample provider, not from assay-based typing. Samples came from the ongoing ImmuneRACE study (first 160 participants) plus 1,254 subjects from 6 global collaborators. The dataset comprised deeply sampled blood TCRbeta repertoires from subjects exposed to, actively infected with, or recovered from COVID-19. The sample metadata nearly always contained a de-identified subject ID, COVID-19 status, age in years and sex. The material from the prospective study consisted of cDNA or gDNA derived from T cells, B-cell-depleted T cells, or PBMCs. A freely available public database, intended as a resource for researchers studying the immune response to SARS-CoV-2, is where the repertoires were released.

Note on this clone: This receptor's antigen is unknown. No base quality values were provided; no much bigger clone lies one nucleotide off.

Findings and caveats that apply to the study as a whole: How much clinical and demographic metadata was included differed by source and by participant, and the metadata was provided uncurated.

TCRbeta CDR3 regions were amplified from genomic DNA using the immunoSEQ Assay, a bias-controlled multiplex PCR. Per the authors' processing: The number of nucleated cells in each sample was estimated by amplification of reference gene primers within the assay. To quantify the absolute abundance of each unique TCRbeta CDR3 rearrangement, sequence reads were collapsed and filtered. For each sample, productive Simpson clonality was calculated as the square root of Simpson's diversity index across productive rearrangements. TCRdb holds this immuneACCESS table with in-frame rearrangements only. Some clones are missing; in checked studies, unresolved V genes explain under half, and the rest has no known cause. Clone size and V and J calls were adopted from that table, with D and trimming inferred from the DNA. This sample comprises 200,000 or so clones, 84% of them detected only once. Roughly a tenth of the sample goes to the ten largest clones.

V and J are truncated by 7 bases and 0 bases respectively, leaving an intervening sequence of 14 bases. The CDR3, cysteine through phenylalanine, is 15 amino acids long. CDR3 DNA is the only sequence kept; it has 45 bases, read in frame from the first base. Reading the germline V gene (reference sequence) gives CDR1 SGHNT and CDR2 YYREEE. At one collaborating source in Seattle, patients were enrolled during active infection and were followed longitudinally through the course of disease. Each collaborating institution followed its own protocols to collect whole blood in K2EDTA tubes. For TCRbeta analysis, collaborators shipped samples as frozen whole blood, isolated PBMCs, or DNA extracted from either of those sample types.

Sequenced sample: peripheral blood. Recombination linked TRBV5-4 to TRBJ2-1, with the D gene not clear enough to name. The TCR originated in a woman older than 75 with COVID-19, enrolled during active disease. The DNA sequence reads TGTGCCAGCCTTGATAGGAGCAGCTCCTACAATGAGCAGTTCTTC. This encodes CASLDRSSSYNEQFF.